This T cell receptor beta chain was sequenced for a study of shared clonotypes between healthy human individuals. Study observations and caveats: Memory subsets generally showed smaller estimated richness than naive subsets did. Researchers sampled only blood; tissue repertoires likely differ.

V was cut by 1 base and J by 0 bases, with 7 bases left in between. The CDR3 has 15 amino acids. CDR1 is MGHRA and CDR2 is YSYEKL in the germline V gene. Turning to this clone: Its antigen remains unidentified.

Naive CD8 cells, CD45RO-negative and positively selected for CCR7, excluded terminally differentiated effector memory CD45RA+ cells. The authors distributed each subset's genomic DNA evenly over several immunoSEQ plates. Sorted-subset replicate PCR reactions were performed with about 200 ng DNA, corresponding to roughly 31,000 T cell genomes. Only in-frame clones appear in the TCRdb table, and some are missing; sequencing was by immunoSEQ multiplex PCR. This sample has 1.5 million to 2.5 million clones; roughly 94% occur once, and the top ten carry 1.2%. The chain links TRBV4-1 to TRBJ1-5; D not certain. Specimen: naive CD8+ T cells sorted from blood. The source of this sequence is a man between 18 and 29 years old in good health. CDR3 region: CASSQVILSNQPQHF. The CDR3 nucleotides are TGCGCCAGCAGCCAAGTAATCCTTAGCAATCAGCCCCAGCATTTT.